The following is a TCR beta chain sequence with its context. The sample is drawn from a study of cytomegalovirus exposure and HLA in healthy donors. PCR amplification relied on 60 Vbeta primers (plus 13 Jbeta primers). Generated by immunoSEQ multiplex PCR, the TCRdb table keeps only in-frame clones and is missing some. The data hold roughly 220,000 clones, with approximately 85% observed a single time. The receptor's source is a woman aged 40 to 50 in good health and CMV-seronegative. Input material: PBMCs.

CDR3 residues: CAISESWDSLNQPQHF. CDR3 sequence (DNA): TGTGCCATCAGTGAGTCTTGGGACAGCCTCAATCAGCCCCAGCATTTT. The chain joins TRBV10-3 to TRBJ1-5; 7 bases line up with TRBD1. Per the germline V gene, CDR1 is ENHRY and CDR2 is SYGVKD. This CDR3 is built from 16 residues. V gave up 0 bases and J gave up 3 bases; unmatched junction bases: 5.